This TCR beta chain was found in a study of CXCR3-negative and CXCR3-positive naive CD8 T cells. Overall study findings and caveats: No difference in surface CD5 was seen between naive subsets, and TCR strength was inferred from TRB CDR3 properties. Compared with CXCR3-negative naive cells, CXCR3-positive naive cells showed more hydrophobic TRB CDR3s.

Researchers sorted roughly 310,000 cells of each CD8+ T cell subset in triplicate. Naive CD8+ T cells carried a CD45RO-CCR7+CD27+CD95- phenotype. Concerning this clonotype: The antigen remains unidentified.

UMI labels and 5' RACE were used to prepare the TRB cDNA libraries. TCRdb re-called the 5' RACE reads and gives one entry per CDR3 protein, without DNA. Seen in this sample are approximately 56,000 distinct CDR3 sequences; the ten most common clones hold approximately 1.5%. Germline CDR1 SGHTA, CDR2 FQGNSA. The CDR3 length is 17 residues. The TCR comes from a human donor in good health. Some clones in this sample may be carry-over from other donors' samples. The specimen was naive CXCR3- CD8+ T cells from blood. Subset in this sample: CD45RO-CCR7+CD27+CD95- naive CD8+ T cells lacking CXCR3 (TNR3-). The chain is built from TRBV7-2 and TRBJ2-7; there is no DNA to check the TCRdb D call of TRBD2. CDR3 sequence reads: CASSRGTSGISSYEQYF.